This section outlines one T cell receptor (beta chain) sequence together with its context. The CDR3 totals 16 residues. This sample is drawn from a study of shared T cell receptors in the human thymus. The method was immunoSEQ multiplex PCR; TCRdb's version includes in-frame clones alone and lacks a portion of them. The table includes about 500,000 clones, about four fifths detected once. This same sample was also part of a study on human thymus T cells. As reported in that work: Corrective surgery for congenital heart defects was being performed on the healthy Finnish infants who served as donors. Corrective heart surgery yielded resections, and these provided the thymus tissue. What related research reported was that thymic repertoires overlapped highly among unrelated individuals.

V usage is TRBV1 and J usage is TRBJ2-3; the listed D gene, TRBD2, was not tested against the DNA. TRBV1 is a pseudogene segment. The source material was thymocytes. This clonotype was sampled from a boy less than two years old with a congenital heart defect. The CDR3 is CTSSQGRGPSTDTQYF. CDR3 in DNA: TGCACCAGCAGCCAAGGGCGGGGGCCTAGCACAGATACGCAGTATTTT.